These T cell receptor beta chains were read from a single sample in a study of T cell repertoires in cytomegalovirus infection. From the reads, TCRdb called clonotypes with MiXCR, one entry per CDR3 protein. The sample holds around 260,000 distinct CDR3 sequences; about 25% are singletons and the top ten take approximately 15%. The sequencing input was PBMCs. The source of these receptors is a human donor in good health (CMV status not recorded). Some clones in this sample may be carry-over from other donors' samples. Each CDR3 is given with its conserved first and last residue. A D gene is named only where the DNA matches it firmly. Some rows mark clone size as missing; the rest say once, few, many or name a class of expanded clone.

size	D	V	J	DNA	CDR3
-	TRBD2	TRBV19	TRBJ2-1	TGTGCCAGTAGTATTACGGTAGCGGGGCCCACTGCGCAGTTCTTC	CASSITVAGPTAQFF
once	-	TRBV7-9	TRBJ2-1	TGTGCCAGCAGCTTAATAGGGTACAATGAGCAGTTCTTC	CASSLIGYNEQFF
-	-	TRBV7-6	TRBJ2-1	TGTGCCAGCCTAAGGCTCCCAGACACTGAGCAGTTCTTC	CASLRLPDTEQFF
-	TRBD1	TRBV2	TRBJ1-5	TGTGCCAGCGACAGGGATGATCAGCCCCAGCATTTT	CASDRDDQPQHF
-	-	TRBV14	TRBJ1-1	TGTGCCAGCAGCCAAGACTGGAAGGGCACTGAAGCTTTCTTT	CASSQDWKGTEAFF
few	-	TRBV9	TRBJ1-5	TGTGCCAGCAGCGCCGTGGACAGCAGCAATCAGCCCCAGCATTTT	CASSAVDSSNQPQHF
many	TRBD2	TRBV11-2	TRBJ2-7	TGTGCCAGCAGATCCACGTGGGGACTAGCGGGAGAGGTATCCTACGAGCAGTACTTC	CASRSTWGLAGEVSYEQYF
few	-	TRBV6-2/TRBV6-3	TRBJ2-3	TGTGCCAGCAGTTATGGTTGGGGAAGCACAGATACGCAGTATTTT	CASSYGWGSTDTQYF
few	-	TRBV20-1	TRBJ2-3	TGCAGTGCCCCTAGCGATATCACAGATACGCAGTATTTT	CSAPSDITDTQYF
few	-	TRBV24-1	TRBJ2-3	TGTGCCACCAGTGCGACTATCGGCGCAGATACGCAGTATTTT	CATSATIGADTQYF
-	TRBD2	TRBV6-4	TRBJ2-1	TGTGCCAGCAGTGACTCGGCTAGCGGGATGAAGGAGCAGTTCTTC	CASSDSASGMKEQFF
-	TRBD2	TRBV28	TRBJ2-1	TGTGCCAGCAGGTCACCGGGAGGAAGGGCGGATGAGCAGTTCTTC	CASRSPGGRADEQFF
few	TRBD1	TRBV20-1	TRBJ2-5	TGCAGTGCTAGCGGACAGGGGCTAATGGAGACCCAGTACTTC	CSASGQGLMETQYF
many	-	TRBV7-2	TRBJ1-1	TGTGCCAGCAGCTTAGCCTCGGGGGTATACGGCATGAACACTGAAGCTTTCTTT	CASSLASGVYGMNTEAFF
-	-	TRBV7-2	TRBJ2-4	TGTGCCAGCAGCATGACAGGCCCCGGGGCCAAAAACATTCAGTACTTC	CASSMTGPGAKNIQYF
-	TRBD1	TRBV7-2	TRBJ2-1	TGTGCCAGCAGCTCCCGGGACAGATACAATGAGCAGTTCTTC	CASSSRDRYNEQFF
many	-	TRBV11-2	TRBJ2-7	TGTGCCAGCAGCCCTCCCGGGTCCATACCCTACGAGCAGTACTTC	CASSPPGSIPYEQYF
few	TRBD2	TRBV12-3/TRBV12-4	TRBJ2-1	TGTGCCAGCAGTCGGACTAGCGGGAGTAAGCATGAGCAGTTCTTC	CASSRTSGSKHEQFF
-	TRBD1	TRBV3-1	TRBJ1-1	TGTGCCAGCAGCCAAGTACAGGGGGACACTGAAGCTTTCTTT	CASSQVQGDTEAFF
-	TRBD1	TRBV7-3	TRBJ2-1	TGTGCCAGCAGCCCCACGGGACAGGGCTACAATGAGCAGTTCTTC	CASSPTGQGYNEQFF
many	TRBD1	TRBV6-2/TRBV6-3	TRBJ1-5	TGTGCCAGCAGTCCAACAGGGGGAAGCAATCAGCCCCAGCATTTT	CASSPTGGSNQPQHF
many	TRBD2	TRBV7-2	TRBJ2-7	TGTGCCAGCAGCTCAATGACTAGCGGAGGTGGATACGAGCAGTACTTC	CASSSMTSGGGYEQYF
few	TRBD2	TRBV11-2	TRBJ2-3	TGTGCCAGCAGCGGGAGCGGGGGGTCGATCGGTACGCAGTATTTT	CASSGSGGSIGTQYF
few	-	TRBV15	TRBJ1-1	TGTGCCACCAGCAGAGCTAGACAAGGCACTGAAGCTTTCTTT	CATSRARQGTEAFF
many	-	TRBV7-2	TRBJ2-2	TGTGCCAGCAGTTATGGGCCATCGAACACCGGGGAGCTGTTTTTT	CASSYGPSNTGELFF
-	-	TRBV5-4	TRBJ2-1	TGTGCCAGCCACGACAGGTTTTTGAATGAGCAGTTCTTC	CASHDRFLNEQFF
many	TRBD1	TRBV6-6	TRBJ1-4	TGTGCCAGCAGAATCTCCAGGGGGCAGAAGCGAGAAAAACTGTTTTTT	CASRISRGQKREKLFF
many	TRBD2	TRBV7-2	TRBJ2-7	TGTGCCAGCAGCAGAACTAGCGGGAGGACATCCTACGAGCAGTACTTC	CASSRTSGRTSYEQYF
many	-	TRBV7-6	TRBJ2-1	TGTGCCAGCAGCCAGGGGGTGGCTAGCGGGTACAATGAGCAGTTCTTC	CASSQGVASGYNEQFF
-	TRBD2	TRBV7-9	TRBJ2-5	TGTGCCAGCAGCTTAGTAAATGGACTAGAGGGGACCCAGTACTTC	CASSLVNGLEGTQYF
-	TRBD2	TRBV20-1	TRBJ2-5	TGCAGTGCTAGAGATAGGCGAGCGGGAGGGCTCCAAGAGACCCAGTACTTC	CSARDRRAGGLQETQYF
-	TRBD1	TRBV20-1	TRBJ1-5	TGCAGTGCTAGTCCGACAGGGAATCGGGGTCAGCCCCAGCATTTT	CSASPTGNRGQPQHF
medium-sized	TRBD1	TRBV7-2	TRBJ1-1	TGTGCCAGCAGCTTTACAGGGGTCGGCACTGAAGCTTTCTTT	CASSFTGVGTEAFF